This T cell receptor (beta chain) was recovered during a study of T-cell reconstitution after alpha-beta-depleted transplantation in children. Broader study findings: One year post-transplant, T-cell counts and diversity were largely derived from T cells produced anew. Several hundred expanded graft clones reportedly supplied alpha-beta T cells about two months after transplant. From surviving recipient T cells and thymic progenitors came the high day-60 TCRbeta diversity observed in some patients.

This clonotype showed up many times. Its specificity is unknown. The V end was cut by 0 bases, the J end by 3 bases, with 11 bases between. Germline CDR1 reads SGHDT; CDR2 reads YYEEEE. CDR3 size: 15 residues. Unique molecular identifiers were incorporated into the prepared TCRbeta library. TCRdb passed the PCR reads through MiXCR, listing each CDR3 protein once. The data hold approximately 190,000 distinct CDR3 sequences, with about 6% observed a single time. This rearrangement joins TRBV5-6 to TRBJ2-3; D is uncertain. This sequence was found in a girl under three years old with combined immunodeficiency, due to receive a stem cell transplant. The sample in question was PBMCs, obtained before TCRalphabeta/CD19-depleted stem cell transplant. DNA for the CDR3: TGTGCCAGCAGCTTGGGTGTGATGGCGACAGATACGCAGTATTTT. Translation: CASSLGVMATDTQYF.